These 2 T cell receptor beta chains came from one sample sequenced in a study of OX40 agonist ivuxolimab in advanced cancers. Sequencing used immunoSEQ multiplex PCR; TCRdb keeps in-frame clones, though not all of them. This sample has 65,000 to 90,000 clones, with 85% found just once. The sample was CD4+ or CD8+ T cells sorted from blood, taken in a trial of the OX40 agonist ivuxolimab. These TCRs come from an adult with an advanced solid tumor such as melanoma, head and neck, liver or kidney cancer.

This clone has just a few counts. This sample also contains other DNA sequences that code for the same CDR3. V usage is TRBV5-1 and J usage is TRBJ2-5, with D perhaps matching TRBD2 (5 bases). Per the germline V gene, CDR1 is SGHRS and CDR2 is YFSETQ. The CDR3 loop spans 14 amino acids. The germline V and J ends were trimmed by 1 base and 1 base, with 8 bases remaining between them. CDR3 nucleotide sequence: TGCGCCAGCAGCTTGCGTGGGAGCCAAGAGACCCAGTACTTC. Translated: CASSLRGSQETQYF.

This chain links TRBV5-5 with TRBJ2-5, with D uncertain. Per the germline V gene, CDR1 is SGHKS and CDR2 is YYEKEE (reference sequence). The CDR3 totals 16 residues. The V and J ends lost 4 bases and 7 bases respectively, with 23 bases between them. Here the CDR3 reads CASSPDLSRLEGTQYF. The CDR3 DNA follows: TGTGCCAGCAGCCCTGACTTGAGCAGGCTAGAAGGGACCCAGTACTTC.